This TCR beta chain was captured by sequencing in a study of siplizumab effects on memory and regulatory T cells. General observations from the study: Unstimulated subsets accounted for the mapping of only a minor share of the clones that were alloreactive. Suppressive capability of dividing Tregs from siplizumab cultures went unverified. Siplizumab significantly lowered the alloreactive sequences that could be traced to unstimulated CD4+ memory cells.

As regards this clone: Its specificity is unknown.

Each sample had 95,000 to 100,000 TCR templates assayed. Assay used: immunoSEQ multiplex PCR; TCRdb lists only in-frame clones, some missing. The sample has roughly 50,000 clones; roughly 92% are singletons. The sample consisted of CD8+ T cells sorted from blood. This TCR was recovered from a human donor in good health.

CDR3 sequence: CASSPSSGWEQYF. CDR3 sequence (DNA): TGTGCCAGCAGCCCCTCGTCAGGGTGGGAGCAGTACTTC. The chain recombines TRBV9 with TRBJ2-7; D perhaps matches TRBD1 (5 bases). Germline values: CDR1 SGDLS, CDR2 YYNGEE. V lost 4 bases, J lost 7 bases, and 15 bases lay in between. The CDR3 is made up of 13 amino acids.